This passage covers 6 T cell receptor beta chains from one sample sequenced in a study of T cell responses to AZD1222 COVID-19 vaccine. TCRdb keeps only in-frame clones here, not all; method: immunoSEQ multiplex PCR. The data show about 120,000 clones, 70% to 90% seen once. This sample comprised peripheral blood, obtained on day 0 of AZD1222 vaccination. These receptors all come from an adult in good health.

CDR3 sequence (DNA): TGTGCCAGCAGCCGTCTAAGGGGGAGCGGCAATCAGCCCCAGCATTTT. Protein: CASSRLRGSGNQPQHF. V gene TRBV5-8 combines with J gene TRBJ1-5, with a weak D call TRBD1 (6 bases). CDR3 length: 16 amino acids. The V gene lost 4 bases and the J gene lost 2 bases, with 16 bases spanning the gap. Germline assignment: CDR1 SGHTS and CDR2 YDEGEE.

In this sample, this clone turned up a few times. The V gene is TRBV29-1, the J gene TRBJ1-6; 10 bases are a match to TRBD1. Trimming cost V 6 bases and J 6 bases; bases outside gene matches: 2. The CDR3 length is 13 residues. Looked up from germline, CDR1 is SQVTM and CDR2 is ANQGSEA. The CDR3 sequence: CSVWDRGNSPLHF. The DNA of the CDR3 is TGCAGCGTATGGGACAGGGGTAATTCACCCCTCCACTTT.

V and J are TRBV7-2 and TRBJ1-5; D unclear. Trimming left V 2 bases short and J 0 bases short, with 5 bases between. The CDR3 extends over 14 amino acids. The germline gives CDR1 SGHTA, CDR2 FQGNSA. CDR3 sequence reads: CASSLQISNQPQHF. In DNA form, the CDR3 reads TGTGCCAGCAGCTTACAGATTAGCAATCAGCCCCAGCATTTT. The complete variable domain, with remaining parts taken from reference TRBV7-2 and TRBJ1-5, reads GAGVSQSPSNKVTEKGKDVELRCDPISGHTALYWYRQSLGQGLEFLIYFQGNSAPDKSGLPSDRFSAERTGGSVSTLTIQRTQQEDSAVYLCASSLQISNQPQHFGDGTRLSIL.

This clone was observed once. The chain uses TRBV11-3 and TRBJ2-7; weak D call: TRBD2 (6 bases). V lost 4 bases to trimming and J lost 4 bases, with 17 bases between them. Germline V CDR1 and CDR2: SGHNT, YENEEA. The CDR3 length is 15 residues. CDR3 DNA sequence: TGTGCCAGCAGCTCAGCGGTCGCGGGGCCATACGAGCAGTACTTC. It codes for CASSSAVAGPYEQYF. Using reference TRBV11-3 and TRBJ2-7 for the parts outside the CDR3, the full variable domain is EAGVVQSPRYKIIEKKQPVAFWCNPISGHNTLYWYLQNLGQGPELLIRYENEEAVDDSQLPKDRFSAERLKGVDSTLKIQPAELGDSAVYLCASSSAVAGPYEQYFGPGTRLTVT.

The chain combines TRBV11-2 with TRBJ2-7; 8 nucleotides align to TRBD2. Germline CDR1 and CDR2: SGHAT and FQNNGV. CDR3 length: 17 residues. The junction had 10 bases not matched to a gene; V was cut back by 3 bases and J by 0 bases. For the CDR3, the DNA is TGTGCCAGCAGCTTTTCGAGCGGGGGCTTGAGCTCCTACGAGCAGTACTTC. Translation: CASSFSSGGLSSYEQYF.

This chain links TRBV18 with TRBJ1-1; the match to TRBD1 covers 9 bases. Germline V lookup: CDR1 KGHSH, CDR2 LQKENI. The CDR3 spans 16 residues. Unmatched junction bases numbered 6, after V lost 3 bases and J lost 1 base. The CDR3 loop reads CASSPRTGDQNTEAFF. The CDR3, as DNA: TGTGCCAGCTCACCTAGGACAGGGGACCAGAACACTGAAGCTTTCTTT.